Below, 14 T cell receptor beta chains from the same sample are listed, as sequenced in a study of blood T cell repertoires in COVID-19. TCRdb keeps only in-frame clones here, not all; method: immunoSEQ multiplex PCR. Here the sample spans fewer than 350,000 clones, roughly 89% being singletons. What was sequenced was peripheral blood. These receptors were collected from a woman aged 55-75 years with COVID-19, enrolled during active disease.

The rearrangement links TRBV11-2 to TRBJ1-2; TRBD1 matches at 8 bases. The J segment lost 6 bases and the V segment lost 2 bases, leaving 5 bases of the junction unmatched. The CDR3 runs 14 residues. Germline V gene data show CDR1 as SGHAT and CDR2 as FQNNGV. The CDR3 coding sequence is TGTGCCAGCAGCTTACCCAGGGGGCGGCATGGCTACACCTTC. This sequence encodes CASSLPRGRHGYTF.

This chain joins TRBV11-2 and TRBJ1-2; 7 bases align to TRBD1. The CDR3 is 14 amino acids. CDR1 and CDR2 (germline): SGHAT, FQNNGV. Trimming at V came to 5 bases and at J to 5 bases, leaving 8 bases not matched to a gene. DNA of the CDR3: TGTGCCAGCAGCCCAGAGGGGGCCGGGTATGGCTACACCTTC. The encoded protein is CASSPEGAGYGYTF.

This clone was counted a single time. The rearrangement joins TRBV11-2 to TRBJ1-1, with D unclear. V lost 6 bases and J 2 bases, leaving 16 bases between the germline ends. CDR3 length: 15 residues. CDR1 is SGHAT and CDR2 is FQNNGV in the germline V gene. This CDR3 reads CASRTLVSSNTEAFF. The CDR3 nucleotides are TGTGCCAGCAGAACCCTCGTGAGTTCCAACACTGAAGCTTTCTTT.

About this clone itself: Other DNA sequences of this sample code for an identical CDR3. J is TRBJ1-5 and V is TRBV3-1 (or the pseudogene TRBV3-2), with 8 bases aligning to TRBD1. This CDR3 region has 13 residues. V lost 4 bases, J lost 7 bases, and 3 bases stayed unmatched. Germline V gene data show CDR1 as LGHDT and CDR2 as YNNKEL (reference sequence). The CDR3 reads CASSLDRDQPQHF. CDR3 nucleotides: TGTGCCAGCAGCCTGGACAGGGACCAGCCCCAGCATTTT.

V usage is TRBV19 and J usage is TRBJ1-2; D is ambiguous. Germline V gene sequence: CDR1 LNHDA, CDR2 SQIVND (reference sequence). Trimming took off 8 bases at V and 5 bases at J, with 9 bases between the two ends. The CDR3 covers 11 residues. The CDR3 DNA reads as TGTGCCAGTGCTTCCGGGTATGGCTACACCTTC. Translating it yields CASASGYGYTF.

The chain joins TRBV7-6 to TRBJ1-1; the match to TRBD1 covers 8 bases. The germline CDR1 and CDR2 sequences are SGHVS and FNYEAQ. This CDR3 spans 15 amino acids. After removal of 1 base from V and 1 base from J, the junction contained 2 bases not matched to a gene. CDR3 residues: CASSLVGQGNTEAFF. In DNA form, the CDR3 reads TGTGCCAGCAGCTTAGTCGGACAGGGGAACACTGAAGCTTTCTTT.

This chain joins TRBV7-9 and TRBJ2-2; a weak D match, TRBD2 (5 bases). V was shortened by 5 bases and J by 4 bases, with 14 bases between the two germline ends. The CDR3 extends over 15 amino acids. Germline V CDR1 and CDR2: SEHNR, FQNEAQ (reference sequence). The CDR3 here is CASSRTADGTGELFF. In DNA form, the CDR3 reads TGTGCCAGCAGCCGGACTGCTGATGGCACCGGGGAGCTGTTTTTT.

The chain combines TRBV29-1 with TRBJ1-2, with 9 bases aligning to TRBD1. The V gene end was trimmed by 6 bases and the J gene end by 7 bases; junction bases not matched to a gene: 9. Per the germline V gene, CDR1 is SQVTM and CDR2 is ANQGSEA. CDR3 length: 13 amino acids. CDR3 sequence (DNA): TGCAGCGTACAGACAGGGGGTTCGTCTGGCTACACCTTC. Translating it yields CSVQTGGSSGYTF.

V usage is TRBV2 and J usage is TRBJ1-2; D possibly corresponds to TRBD1 (6 bases). Germline V gene sequence: CDR1 SNHLY, CDR2 FYNNEI. V lost 5 bases, J lost 6 bases, and 13 bases lay in between. This CDR3 has 13 residues. The CDR3 is CASSRDRNDGYTF. CDR3 nucleotides: TGTGCCAGCAGTCGTGACAGGAACGATGGCTACACCTTC.

The chain has TRBV19 and TRBJ1-2; 8 bases line up with TRBD1. The J segment lost 7 bases and the V segment lost 5 bases, leaving 3 bases of the junction unmatched. CDR1 LNHDA and CDR2 SQIVND come from the germline V gene (reference sequence). The CDR3 sequence is 12 residues long. Here the CDR3 DNA reads TGTGCCAGTAGTCCAGGGGGCTTTGGCTACACCTTC. This gives the protein CASSPGGFGYTF. Filled out from reference TRBV19 and TRBJ1-2, the complete variable domain reads DGGITQSPKYLFRKEGQNVTLSCEQNLNHDAMYWYRQDPGQGLRLIYYSQIVNDFQKGDIAEGYSVSREKKESFPLTVTSAQKNPTAFYLCASSPGGFGYTFGSGTRLTVV.

The rearrangement uses TRBV6-5 and TRBJ2-2; maybe TRBD1 (6 bases). CDR1 MNHEY and CDR2 SVGAGI come from the germline V gene. This CDR3 is 14 amino acids long. Trimming cost V 2 bases and J 6 bases, with 10 bases left between them. The CDR3: CASSYSRGAGELFF. The CDR3 nucleotides read TGTGCCAGCAGTTACAGCAGGGGTGCCGGGGAGCTGTTTTTT.

In its sample, this clone was seen once. The chain employs TRBV6-1 and TRBJ2-7; 7 nucleotides align to TRBD1. V was clipped by 3 bases and J by 4 bases; unmatched bases: 6. Germline CDR1 is MNHNS and CDR2 is SASEGT. The CDR3 loop spans 14 amino acids. The CDR3 loop is CASSERQGIYEQYF. The CDR3 DNA follows: TGTGCCAGCAGTGAGAGACAGGGTATTTACGAGCAGTACTTC.

CDR3 protein: CASSQEQGAWNQPQHF. DNA of the CDR3: TGCGCCAGCAGCCAGGAACAGGGGGCTTGGAATCAGCCCCAGCATTTT. The gene calls are TRBV4-1 and TRBJ1-5; 9 bases fit TRBD1. Germline CDR1 and CDR2: MGHRA and YSYEKL. The CDR3 consists of 16 residues. V shed 3 bases, J shed 4 bases, and the junction held 7 bases outside the gene matches.

The rearrangement links TRBV18 to TRBJ2-1; D may be TRBD2 (6 bases). Per the germline V gene, CDR1 is KGHSH and CDR2 is LQKENI. V gave up 3 bases and J gave up 0 bases, with 6 bases separating them. The CDR3 length is 14 residues. CDR3 region: CASSPTSSYNEQFF. The CDR3 DNA is TGTGCCAGCTCACCGACTAGCTCCTACAATGAGCAGTTCTTC.